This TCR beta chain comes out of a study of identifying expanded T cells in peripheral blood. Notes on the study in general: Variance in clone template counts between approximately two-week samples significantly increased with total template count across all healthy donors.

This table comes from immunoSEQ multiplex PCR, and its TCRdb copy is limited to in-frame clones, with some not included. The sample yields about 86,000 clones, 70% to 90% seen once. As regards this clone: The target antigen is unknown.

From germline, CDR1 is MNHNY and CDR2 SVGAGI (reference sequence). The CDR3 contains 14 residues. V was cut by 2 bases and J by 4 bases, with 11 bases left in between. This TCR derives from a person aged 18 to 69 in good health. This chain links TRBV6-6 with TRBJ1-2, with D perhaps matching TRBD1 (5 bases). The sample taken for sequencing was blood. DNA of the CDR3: TGTGCCAGCAGTTACGGGGCAGGGTCCTATGGCTACACCTTC. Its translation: CASSYGAGSYGYTF.